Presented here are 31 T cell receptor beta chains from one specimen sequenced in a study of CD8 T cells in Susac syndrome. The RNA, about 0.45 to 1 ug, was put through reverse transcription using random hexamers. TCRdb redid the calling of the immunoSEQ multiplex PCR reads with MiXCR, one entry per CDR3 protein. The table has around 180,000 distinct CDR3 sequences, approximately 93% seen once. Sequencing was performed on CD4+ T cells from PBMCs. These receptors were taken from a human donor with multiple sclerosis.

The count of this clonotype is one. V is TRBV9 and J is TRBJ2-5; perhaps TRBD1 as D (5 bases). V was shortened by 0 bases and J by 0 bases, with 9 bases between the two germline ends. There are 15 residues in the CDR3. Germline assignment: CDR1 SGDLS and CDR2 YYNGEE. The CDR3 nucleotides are TGTGCCAGCAGCGTAGGGACATCCAACCAAGAGACCCAGTACTTC. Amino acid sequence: CASSVGTSNQETQYF. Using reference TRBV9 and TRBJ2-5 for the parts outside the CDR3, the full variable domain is DSGVTQTPKHLITATGQRVTLRCSPRSGDLSVYWYQQSLDQGLQFLIQYYNGEERAKGNILERFSAQQFPDLHSELNLSSLELGDSALYFCASSVGTSNQETQYFGPGTRLLVL.

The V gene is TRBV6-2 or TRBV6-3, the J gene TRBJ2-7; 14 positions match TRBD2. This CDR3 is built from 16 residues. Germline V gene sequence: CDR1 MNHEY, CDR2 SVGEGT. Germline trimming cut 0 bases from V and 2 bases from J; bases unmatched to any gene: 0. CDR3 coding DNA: TGTGCCAGCAGTTACTCGGGACTAGCGGGAGCCTACGAGCAGTACTTC. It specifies CASSYSGLAGAYEQYF.

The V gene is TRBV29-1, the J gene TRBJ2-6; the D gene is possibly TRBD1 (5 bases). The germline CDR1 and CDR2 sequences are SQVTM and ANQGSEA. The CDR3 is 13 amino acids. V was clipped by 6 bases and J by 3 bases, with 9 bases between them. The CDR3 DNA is TGCAGCGTAGGCAGGGATGGGGCCAACGTCCTGACTTTC. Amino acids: CSVGRDGANVLTF.

CDR3 loop: CASSSYDGEQFF. CDR3 nucleotide sequence: TGTGCCAGCAGTTCCTACGATGGCGAGCAGTTCTTC. The J gene is TRBJ2-1, the V gene TRBV27; D unresolved. Trimming removed 4 bases from V and 10 bases from J, with 11 bases in between. Germline V lookup: CDR1 MNHEY, CDR2 SMNVEV (reference sequence). This CDR3 is 12 amino acids long.

CDR3 in amino acids: CASSKPGTGGYEQYF. The CDR3 DNA is TGTGCCAGCAGTAAACCCGGGACAGGGGGCTACGAGCAGTACTTC. V usage is TRBV28 and J usage is TRBJ2-7; 11 nucleotides agree with TRBD1. The V gene's germline CDR1 is MDHEN and CDR2 SYDVKM. This CDR3 region has 15 residues. Trimming at V came to 5 bases and at J to 3 bases, leaving 6 bases not matched to a gene.

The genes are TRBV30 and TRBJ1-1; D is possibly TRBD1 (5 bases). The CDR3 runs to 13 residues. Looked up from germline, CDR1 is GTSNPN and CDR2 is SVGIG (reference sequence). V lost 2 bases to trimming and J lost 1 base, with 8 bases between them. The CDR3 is CAWSTQGNTEAFF. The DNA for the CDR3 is TGTGCCTGGAGTACCCAGGGGAACACTGAAGCTTTCTTT.

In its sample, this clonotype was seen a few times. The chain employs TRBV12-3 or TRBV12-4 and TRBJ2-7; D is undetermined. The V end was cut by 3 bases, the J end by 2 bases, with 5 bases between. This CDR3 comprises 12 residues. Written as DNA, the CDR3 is TGTGCCAGCAGTTTGTCGGCCTACGAGCAGTACTTC. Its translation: CASSLSAYEQYF.

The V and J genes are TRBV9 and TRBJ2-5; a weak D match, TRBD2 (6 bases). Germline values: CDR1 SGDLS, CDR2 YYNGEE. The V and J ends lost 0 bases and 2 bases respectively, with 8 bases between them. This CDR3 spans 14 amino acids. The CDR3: CASSVGGVQETQYF. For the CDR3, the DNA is TGTGCCAGCAGCGTAGGGGGGGTACAAGAGACCCAGTACTTC.

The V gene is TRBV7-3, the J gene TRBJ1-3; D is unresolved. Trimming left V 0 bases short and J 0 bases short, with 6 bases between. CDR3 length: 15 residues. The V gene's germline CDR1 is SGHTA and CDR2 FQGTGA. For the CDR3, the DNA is TGTGCCAGCAGCTTAACAGGACTCTCTGGAAACACCATATATTTT. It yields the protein CASSLTGLSGNTIYF.

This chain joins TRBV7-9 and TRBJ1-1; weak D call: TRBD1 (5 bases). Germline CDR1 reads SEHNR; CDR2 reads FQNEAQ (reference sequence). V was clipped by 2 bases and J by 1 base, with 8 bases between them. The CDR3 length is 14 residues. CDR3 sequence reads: CASSLFGGNTEAFF. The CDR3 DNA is TGTGCCAGCAGCTTATTCGGGGGGAACACTGAAGCTTTCTTT. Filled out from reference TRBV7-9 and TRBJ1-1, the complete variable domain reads DTGVSQNPRHKITKRGQNVTFRCDPISEHNRLYWYRQTLGQGPEFLTYFQNEAQLEKSRLLSDRFSAERPKGSFSTLEIQRTEQGDSAMYLCASSLFGGNTEAFFGQGTRLTVV.

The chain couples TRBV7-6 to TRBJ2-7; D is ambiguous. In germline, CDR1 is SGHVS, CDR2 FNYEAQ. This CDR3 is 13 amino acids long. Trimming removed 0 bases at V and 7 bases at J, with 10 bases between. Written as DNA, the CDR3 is TGTGCCAGCAGCTTAGCCTCTCTCGGGGAGCAGTACTTC. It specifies CASSLASLGEQYF.

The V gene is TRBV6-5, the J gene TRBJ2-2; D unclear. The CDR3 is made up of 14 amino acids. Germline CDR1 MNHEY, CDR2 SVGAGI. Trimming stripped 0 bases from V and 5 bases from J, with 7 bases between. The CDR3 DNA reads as TGTGCCAGCAGTTACTCCCATCTGACCGGGGAGCTGTTTTTT. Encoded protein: CASSYSHLTGELFF.

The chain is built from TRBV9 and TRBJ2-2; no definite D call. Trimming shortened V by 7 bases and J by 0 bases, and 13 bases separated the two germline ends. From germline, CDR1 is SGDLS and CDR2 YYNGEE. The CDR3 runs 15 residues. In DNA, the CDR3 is TGTGCCAGCGGCCACCTCGGAGCGAACACCGGGGAGCTGTTTTTT. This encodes CASGHLGANTGELFF.

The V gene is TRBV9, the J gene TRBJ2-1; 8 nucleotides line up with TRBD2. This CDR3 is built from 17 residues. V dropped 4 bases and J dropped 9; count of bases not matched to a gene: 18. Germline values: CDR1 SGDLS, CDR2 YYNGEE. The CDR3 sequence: CASSPGSGSFVSGEQFF. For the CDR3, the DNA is TGTGCCAGCAGCCCGGGGAGCGGGAGTTTTGTCAGCGGTGAGCAGTTCTTC.

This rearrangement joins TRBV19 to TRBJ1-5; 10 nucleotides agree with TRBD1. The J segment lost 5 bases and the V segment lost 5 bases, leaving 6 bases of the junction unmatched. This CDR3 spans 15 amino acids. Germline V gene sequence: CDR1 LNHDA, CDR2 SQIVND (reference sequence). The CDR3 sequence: CASSSTTGGHQPQHF. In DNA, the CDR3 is TGTGCCAGTAGTTCGACGACAGGGGGCCATCAGCCCCAGCATTTT.

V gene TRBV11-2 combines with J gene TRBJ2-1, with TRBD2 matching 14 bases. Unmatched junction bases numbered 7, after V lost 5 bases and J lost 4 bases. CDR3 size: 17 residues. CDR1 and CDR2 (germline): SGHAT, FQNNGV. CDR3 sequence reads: CASSTGTSGSRYNEQFF. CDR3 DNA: TGTGCCAGCAGCACCGGGACTAGCGGGAGTCGGTACAATGAGCAGTTCTTC. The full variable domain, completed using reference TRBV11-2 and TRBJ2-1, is EAGVAQSPRYKIIEKRQSVAFWCNPISGHATLYWYQQILGQGPKLLIQFQNNGVVDDSQLPKDRFSAERLKGVDSTLKIQPAKLEDSAVYLCASSTGTSGSRYNEQFFGPGTRLTVL.

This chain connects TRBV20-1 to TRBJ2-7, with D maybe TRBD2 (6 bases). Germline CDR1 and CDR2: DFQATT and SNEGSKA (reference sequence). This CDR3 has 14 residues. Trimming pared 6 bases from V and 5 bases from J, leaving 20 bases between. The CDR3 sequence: CSAGFGGLPDEQYF. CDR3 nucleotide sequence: TGCAGTGCCGGTTTCGGGGGTCTGCCGGACGAGCAGTACTTC.

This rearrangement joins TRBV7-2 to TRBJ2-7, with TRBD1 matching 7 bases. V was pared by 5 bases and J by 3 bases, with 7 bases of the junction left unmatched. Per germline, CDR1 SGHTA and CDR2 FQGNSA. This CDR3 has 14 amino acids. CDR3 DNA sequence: TGTGCCAGCAGCCGACAGGGACAGATCTACGAGCAGTACTTC. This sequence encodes CASSRQGQIYEQYF.

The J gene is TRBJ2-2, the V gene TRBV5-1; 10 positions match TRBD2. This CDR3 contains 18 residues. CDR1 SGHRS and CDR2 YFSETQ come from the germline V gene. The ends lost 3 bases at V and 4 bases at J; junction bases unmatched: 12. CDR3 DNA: TGCGCCAGCAGCTCGGGACGGCTAGCGGGGGCTGGCACCGGGGAGCTGTTTTTT. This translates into CASSSGRLAGAGTGELFF.

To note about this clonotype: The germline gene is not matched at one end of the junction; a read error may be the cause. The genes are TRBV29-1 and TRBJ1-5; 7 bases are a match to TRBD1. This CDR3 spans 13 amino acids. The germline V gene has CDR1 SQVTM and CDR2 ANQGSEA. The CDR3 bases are TGCAGCGTTGGACAGGGAATGGACCAGCCCCGGCATTTT. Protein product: CSVGQGMDQPRHF.

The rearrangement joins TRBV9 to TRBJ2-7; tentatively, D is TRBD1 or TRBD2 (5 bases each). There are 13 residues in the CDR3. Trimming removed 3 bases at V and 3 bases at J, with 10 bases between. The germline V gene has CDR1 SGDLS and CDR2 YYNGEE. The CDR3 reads CASSAGTGYEQYF. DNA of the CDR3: TGTGCCAGCAGCGCCGGGACGGGCTACGAGCAGTACTTC.

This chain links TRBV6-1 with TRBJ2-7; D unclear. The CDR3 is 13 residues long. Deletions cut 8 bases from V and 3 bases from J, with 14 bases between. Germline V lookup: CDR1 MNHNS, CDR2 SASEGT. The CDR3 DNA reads TGTGCCAGCGGGTGGGAAATACGCTACGAGCAGTACTTC. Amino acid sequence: CASGWEIRYEQYF.

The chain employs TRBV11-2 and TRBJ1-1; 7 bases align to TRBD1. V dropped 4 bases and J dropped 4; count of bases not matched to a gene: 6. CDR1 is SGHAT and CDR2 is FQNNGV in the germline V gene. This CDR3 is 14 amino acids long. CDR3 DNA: TGTGCCAGCAGCTCGACAGGGTCCCTCACTGAAGCTTTCTTT. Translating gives CASSSTGSLTEAFF.

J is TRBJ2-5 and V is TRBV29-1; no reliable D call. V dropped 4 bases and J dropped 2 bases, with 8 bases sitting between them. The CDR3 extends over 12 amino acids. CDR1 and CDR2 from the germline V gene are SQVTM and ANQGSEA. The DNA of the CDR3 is TGCAGCGTTGCGCAGACTCAAGAGACCCAGTACTTC. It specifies CSVAQTQETQYF.

In DNA form, the CDR3 reads TGCAGCGTTCTTTTTGGTAGCGGGAGGGGTGAGCAGTTCTTC. This encodes CSVLFGSGRGEQFF. This rearrangement joins TRBV29-1 to TRBJ2-1; 11 bases are shared with TRBD2. Germline CDR1 is SQVTM and CDR2 is ANQGSEA. The CDR3 contains 14 residues. J was trimmed by 9 bases and V by 5 bases; bases with no gene match: 9.

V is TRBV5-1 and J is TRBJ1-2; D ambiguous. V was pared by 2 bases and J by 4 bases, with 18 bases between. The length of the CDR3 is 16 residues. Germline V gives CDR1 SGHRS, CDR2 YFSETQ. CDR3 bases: TGCGCCAGCAGCTTTTCAGTCGACTCGGGGTCCTATGGCTACACCTTC. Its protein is CASSFSVDSGSYGYTF.

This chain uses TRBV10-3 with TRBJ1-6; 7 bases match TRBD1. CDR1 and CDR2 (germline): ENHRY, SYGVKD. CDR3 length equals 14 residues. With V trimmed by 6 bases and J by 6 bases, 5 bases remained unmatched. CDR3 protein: CAIREGQTNSPLHF. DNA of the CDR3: TGTGCCATCAGGGAGGGACAGACTAATTCACCCCTCCACTTT.

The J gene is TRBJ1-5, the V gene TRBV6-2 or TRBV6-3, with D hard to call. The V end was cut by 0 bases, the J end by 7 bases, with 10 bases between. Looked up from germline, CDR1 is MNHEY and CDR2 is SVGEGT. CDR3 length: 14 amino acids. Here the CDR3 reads CASSYSSTEQPQHF. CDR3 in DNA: TGTGCCAGCAGTTACTCGTCAACGGAGCAGCCCCAGCATTTT.

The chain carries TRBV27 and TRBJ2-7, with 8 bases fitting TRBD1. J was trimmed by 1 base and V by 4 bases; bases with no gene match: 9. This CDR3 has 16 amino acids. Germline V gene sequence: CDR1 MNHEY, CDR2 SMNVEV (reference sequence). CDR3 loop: CASSSWTGRTSYEQYF. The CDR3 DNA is TGTGCCAGCAGTTCTTGGACAGGGCGGACGTCCTACGAGCAGTACTTC.

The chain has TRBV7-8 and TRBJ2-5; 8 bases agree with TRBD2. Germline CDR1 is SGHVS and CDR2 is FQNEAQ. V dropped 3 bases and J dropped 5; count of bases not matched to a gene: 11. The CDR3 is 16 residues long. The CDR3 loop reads CASSLRASGWAETQYF. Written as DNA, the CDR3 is TGTGCCAGCAGCTTGAGGGCTAGCGGGTGGGCGGAGACCCAGTACTTC.

The CDR3 is CAWRRKGLAGDEQFF. The CDR3 DNA is TGTGCCTGGAGGAGGAAGGGACTAGCGGGAGATGAGCAGTTCTTC. The chain links TRBV30 to TRBJ2-1, with 14 bases that match TRBD2. J was trimmed by 8 bases and V by 3 bases; bases with no gene match: 6. The CDR3 is 15 residues long. The germline gives CDR1 GTSNPN, CDR2 SVGIG (reference sequence).